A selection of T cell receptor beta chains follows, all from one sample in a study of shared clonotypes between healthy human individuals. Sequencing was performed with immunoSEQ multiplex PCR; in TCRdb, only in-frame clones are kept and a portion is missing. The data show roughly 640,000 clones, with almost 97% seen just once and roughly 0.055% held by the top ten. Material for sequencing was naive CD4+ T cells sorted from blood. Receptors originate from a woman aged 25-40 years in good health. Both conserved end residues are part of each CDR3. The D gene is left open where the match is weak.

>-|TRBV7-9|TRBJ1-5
CASSNAGANQPQHF
TGTGCCAGCAGCAACGCAGGGGCCAATCAGCCCCAGCATTTT
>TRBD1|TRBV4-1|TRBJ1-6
CASSHFLRGSSYNSPLHF
TGCGCCAGCAGCCATTTCCTCAGGGGGAGCTCCTATAATTCACCCCTCCACTTT
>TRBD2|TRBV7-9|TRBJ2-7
CASSSTSGSSYEQYF
TGTGCCAGCAGCTCGACTAGCGGGAGCTCCTACGAGCAGTACTTC
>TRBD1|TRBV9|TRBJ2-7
CASSGTGQNEQYF
TGTGCCAGCAGCGGGACAGGCCAGAACGAGCAGTACTTC
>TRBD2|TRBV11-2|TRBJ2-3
CASSATTSGSLDTQYF
TGTGCCAGCAGCGCGACGACTAGCGGGAGTCTAGATACGCAGTATTTT
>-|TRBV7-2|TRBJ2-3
CASSLRNTDTQYF
TGTGCCAGCAGCTTACGGAACACAGATACGCAGTATTTT
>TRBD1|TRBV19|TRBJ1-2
CASSIETGVNGYTF
TGTGCCAGTAGTATAGAGACAGGGGTTAATGGCTACACCTTC
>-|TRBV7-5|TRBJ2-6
CVRSWTDSAGANVLTF
TGTGTCAGAAGCTGGACAGATTCAGCTGGGGCCAACGTCCTGACTTTC
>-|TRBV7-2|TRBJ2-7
CASSLAGNGPYEQYF
TGTGCCAGCAGCCTCGCTGGTAACGGGCCCTACGAGCAGTACTTC
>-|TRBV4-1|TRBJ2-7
CASSQVLGEQYF
TGCGCCAGCAGCCAAGTCTTGGGCGAGCAGTACTTC
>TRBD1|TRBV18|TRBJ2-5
CASSPETGAETQYF
TGTGCCAGCTCACCCGAGACAGGGGCGGAGACCCAGTACTTC
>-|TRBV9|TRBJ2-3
CASSVRGDPSTDTQYF
TGTGCCAGCAGCGTAAGGGGGGACCCTAGCACAGATACGCAGTATTTT
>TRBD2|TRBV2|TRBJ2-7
CASSAGGTEQYF
TGTGCCAGCAGTGCGGGGGGTACCGAGCAGTACTTC
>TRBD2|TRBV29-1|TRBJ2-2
CSVRSGANTGELFF
TGCAGCGTCCGAAGCGGGGCGAACACCGGGGAGCTGTTTTTT
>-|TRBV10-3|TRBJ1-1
CAISDRGLNTEAFF
TGTGCCATCAGTGACAGGGGCCTGAACACTGAAGCTTTCTTT
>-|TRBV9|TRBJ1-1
CASSVAGNTEAFF
TGTGCCAGCAGCGTAGCAGGGAACACTGAAGCTTTCTTT
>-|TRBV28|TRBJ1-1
CASSLLGGDTEAFF
TGTGCCAGCAGTTTATTGGGGGGGGACACTGAAGCTTTCTTT
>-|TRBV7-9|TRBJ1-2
CASSPDSGNYGYTF
TGTGCCAGCAGCCCGGACAGTGGCAACTATGGCTACACCTTC